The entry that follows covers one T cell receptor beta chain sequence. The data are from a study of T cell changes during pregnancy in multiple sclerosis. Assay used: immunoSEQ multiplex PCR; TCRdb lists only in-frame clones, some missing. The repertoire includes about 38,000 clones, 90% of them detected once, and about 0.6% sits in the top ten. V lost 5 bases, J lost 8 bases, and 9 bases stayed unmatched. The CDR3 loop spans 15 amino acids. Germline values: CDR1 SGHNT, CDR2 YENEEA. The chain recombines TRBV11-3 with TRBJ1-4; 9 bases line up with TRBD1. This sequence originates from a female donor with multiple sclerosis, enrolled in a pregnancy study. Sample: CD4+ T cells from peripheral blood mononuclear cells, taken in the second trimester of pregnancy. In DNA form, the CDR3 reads TGTGCCAGCAGCCCCCTGGGGACAGGGAACGAAAAACTGTTTTTT. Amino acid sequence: CASSPLGTGNEKLFF.